These 21 T cell receptor beta chains share one sample of origin, sequenced in a study of CD8+CD57+ T cells in acquired aplastic anemia. Profiling of TCR beta VDJ combinations and CDR3 sequences used genomic DNA as template. Each CDR3 protein is one row after TCRdb ran MiXCR on the reads. In the table there are some 240,000 distinct CDR3 sequences, 34% of which are singletons. The sample taken for sequencing was sorted CD4+, CD8+, or CD8+CD57+ T cells (not recorded which) from PBMCs. Every receptor here comes from a human donor in good health, serving as a control.

This chain connects TRBV4-3 to TRBJ1-1, with D perhaps matching TRBD1 (5 bases). The germline V and J ends were trimmed by 3 bases and 3 bases, with 11 bases remaining between them. The CDR3 contains 14 residues. Germline CDR1 LGHNA, CDR2 YSLEER. CDR3 DNA sequence: TGCGCCAGCAGCCAGTTAACAGGATACACTGAAGCTTTCTTT. As protein: CASSQLTGYTEAFF.

The chain recombines TRBV25-1 with TRBJ2-7, with TRBD1 matching 9 bases. The V gene's germline CDR1 is MGHDK and CDR2 SYGVNS. V was clipped by 6 bases and J by 5 bases; unmatched bases: 5. The CDR3 is 13 amino acids. The CDR3 here is CASRGQGSHEQYF. DNA for the CDR3: TGTGCCAGCAGAGGACAGGGGTCCCACGAGCAGTACTTC.

The CDR3 region has the DNA TGTGCCAGCAGCTTAGGGGTCACAGCGGATACGCAGTATTTT. Its translation: CASSLGVTADTQYF. The V and J genes are TRBV7-2 and TRBJ2-3; D is undetermined. There are 14 residues in the CDR3. V was trimmed by 1 base and J by 6 bases, leaving 11 bases between them. CDR1 and CDR2 (germline): SGHTA, FQGNSA.

Remarks on this clonotype: This may be a read error, as it is one base from a much larger clone. J is TRBJ1-6 and V is TRBV6-1; 7 bases are a match to TRBD1. Germline CDR1 and CDR2: MNHNS and SASEGT. This CDR3 contains 15 residues. The CDR3 spells CARSERTGVNSPLHF. The CDR3 nucleotides read TGTGCCCGCAGTGAAAGAACAGGGGTTAATTCACCCCTCCACTTT.

The V gene is TRBV2, the J gene TRBJ2-7; perhaps TRBD2 as D (5 bases). The CDR3 covers 13 residues. Germline CDR1 is SNHLY and CDR2 is FYNNEI. V dropped 1 base and J dropped 5 bases, with 9 bases sitting between them. The CDR3 DNA reads TGTGCCAGCAGTGAAGACGGGGTCAACGAGCAGTACTTC. Amino acid sequence: CASSEDGVNEQYF. Using reference TRBV2 and TRBJ2-7 for the parts outside the CDR3, the full variable domain is EPEVTQTPSHQVTQMGQEVILRCVPISNHLYFYWYRQILGQKVEFLVSFYNNEISEKSEIFDDQFSVERPDGSNFTLKIRSTKLEDSAMYFCASSEDGVNEQYFGPGTRLTVT.

The genes are TRBV10-3 and TRBJ2-7, with a weak D call TRBD1 (6 bases). CDR3 length: 16 amino acids. V lost 0 bases, J lost 0 bases, and 12 bases lay in between. Germline V gene lookup returns CDR1 ENHRY and CDR2 SYGVKD. CDR3 sequence (DNA): TGTGCCATCAGTGAGTCGATGCAGGGGTTCTCCTACGAGCAGTACTTC. Amino acids: CAISESMQGFSYEQYF.

A remark on this clonotype: Likely a read error: the CDR3 ends without its conserved phenylalanine or tryptophan. Because the CDR3's place on the DNA is in doubt, the DNA is left out and the CDR3 is given as listed by TCRdb. The V gene is TRBV9, the J gene TRBJ1-2. The V gene's germline CDR1 is SGDLS and CDR2 YYNGEE. With termini counted, the CDR3 has 8 amino acids. The CDR3 loop reads CASSVSSS.

Concerning this clonotype: This may be a read error, as it is one base from a much larger clone. The V and J genes are TRBV9 and TRBJ2-5, with 11 bases identical to TRBD2. In germline, CDR1 is SGDLS, CDR2 YYNGEE. The CDR3 runs to 16 residues. Here the CDR3 DNA reads TGTGCCGGCAGCGTAGGCGCACTAGCGGGAGTTGAGACCCAGTACTTC. This gives the protein CAGSVGALAGVETQYF.

The chain carries TRBV20-1 and TRBJ1-4; TRBD1 is a possible D gene (6 bases). CDR1 DFQATT and CDR2 SNEGSKA come from the germline V gene (reference sequence). CDR3 size: 14 residues. The V end lost 3 bases, the J end lost 8 bases, and 16 bases lay between the germline ends. DNA for the CDR3: TGCAGTGCTAGTAGGGGGGCGGATGAAGAAAAACTGTTTTTT. Translating gives CSASRGADEEKLFF.

This clonotype has a handful of counts. The DNA for the CDR3 is TGCGCCAGCAGGAGACAGGGGGCAGGGGACACCGGGGAGCTGTTTTTT. Protein: CASRRQGAGDTGELFF. The chain couples TRBV5-1 to TRBJ2-2; TRBD1 aligns across 10 bases. After removal of 5 bases from V and 3 bases from J, the junction contained 7 bases not matched to a gene. The CDR3 has 16 residues. Germline lookup yields CDR1 SGHRS and CDR2 YFSETQ.

This clonotype was counted many times. J is TRBJ1-6 and V is TRBV5-6; 7 bases map to TRBD1. Germline trimming cut 0 bases from V and 10 bases from J; bases unmatched to any gene: 7. Looked up from germline, CDR1 is SGHDT and CDR2 is YYEEEE. This CDR3 comprises 15 residues. CDR3 residues: CASSLVDREESPLHF. CDR3 coding DNA: TGTGCCAGCAGCTTGGTCGACAGGGAGGAGTCACCCCTCCACTTT. The full variable domain, its missing parts supplied by reference TRBV5-6 and TRBJ1-6, is DAGVTQSPTHLIKTRGQQVTLRCSPKSGHDTVSWYQQALGQGPQFIFQYYEEEERQRGNFPDRFSGHQFPNYSSELNVNALLLGDSALYLCASSLVDREESPLHFGNGTRLTVT.

In its sample, this clonotype was seen a few times. This chain connects TRBV7-2 to TRBJ1-5; TRBD1 might be the D (6 bases). This CDR3 is built from 14 residues. Germline V gene sequence: CDR1 SGHTA, CDR2 FQGNSA. Trimming stripped 4 bases from V and 0 bases from J, with 7 bases between. CDR3 nucleotides: TGTGCCAGCAGCTCGGACAGTAGCAATCAGCCCCAGCATTTT. Its protein product is CASSSDSSNQPQHF.

This clonotype was counted at least ten times. The gene calls are TRBV12-3 or TRBV12-4 and TRBJ2-5, with 12 bases that match TRBD1. This CDR3 contains 15 residues. V shed 6 bases, J shed 5 bases, and the junction held 7 bases outside the gene matches. As DNA, the CDR3 is TGTGCCAGCAGGGAGGGGACAGGGGGCGGGGAGACCCAGTACTTC. It specifies CASREGTGGGETQYF.

The CDR3 loop reads CASFVPGSGANVLTF. The CDR3 DNA reads TGTGCCAGCTTTGTCCCGGGCTCTGGGGCCAACGTCCTGACTTTC. This rearrangement joins TRBV5-8 to TRBJ2-6; the D is unclear. V dropped 7 bases and J dropped 0 bases, with 11 bases sitting between them. Germline V gene sequence: CDR1 SGHTS, CDR2 YDEGEE. The CDR3 contains 15 residues.

This clonotype was counted ten times or more. This sequence joins TRBV20-1 and TRBJ2-7, with 8 bases matching TRBD2. The CDR3 loop spans 13 amino acids. V dropped 6 bases and J dropped 0; count of bases not matched to a gene: 4. Looked up from germline, CDR1 is DFQATT and CDR2 is SNEGSKA (reference sequence). The CDR3 protein is CSAAGTSSYEQYF. The CDR3 bases are TGCAGTGCGGCCGGGACTAGCTCCTACGAGCAGTACTTC.

This clonotype was seen more than once but under ten times. The rearrangement joins TRBV5-1 to TRBJ1-1; D is ambiguous. This CDR3 is 16 amino acids long. The ends were cut back, 2 bases at V and 0 bases at J, with 14 bases in the middle. Germline V CDR1 and CDR2: SGHRS, YFSETQ. CDR3 amino acids: CASSLGFTYLNTEAFF. As DNA, the CDR3 is TGCGCCAGCAGCTTAGGTTTTACCTATTTGAACACTGAAGCTTTCTTT.

In this sample, this clonotype turned up a few times. The J gene is TRBJ2-3, the V gene TRBV5-1; D call uncertain. From germline, CDR1 is SGHRS and CDR2 YFSETQ. The V end lost 6 bases, the J end lost 4 bases, and 24 bases lay between the germline ends. This CDR3 has 17 residues. CDR3 protein: CASTRIPGPRVADTQYF. The CDR3 DNA follows: TGCGCCAGCACGCGGATTCCGGGCCCCCGGGTCGCAGATACGCAGTATTTT.

This clonotype came up many times. The chain is built from TRBV5-1 and TRBJ2-3; the match to TRBD1 covers 10 bases. V lost 9 bases to trimming and J lost 5 bases; unmatched junction nucleotides: 9. The CDR3 has 14 amino acids. The germline CDR1 and CDR2 sequences are SGHRS and YFSETQ. DNA of the CDR3: TGCGCCACTCGACAGGGGGCGAGTGAAGATACGCAGTATTTT. This encodes CATRQGASEDTQYF.

Ten or more counts support this clonotype. This chain links TRBV5-8 with TRBJ1-2, with 11 bases lining up with TRBD1. Germline loops: CDR1 SGHTS, CDR2 YDEGEE. The CDR3 is 16 amino acids. After removal of 5 bases from V and 2 bases from J, the junction contained 8 bases not matched to a gene. The CDR3 coding sequence is TGTGCCAGCAGTCGGGACAGGGGGTTCTTGAACTATGGCTACACCTTC. Translating gives CASSRDRGFLNYGYTF.

To note about this clonotype: A read error is possible here, since a much larger clone lies one base away. The CDR3 here is CASSGQLGRANQPQHF. The DNA of the CDR3 is TGCGCCAGCAGCGGGCAGCTGGGTAGAGCCAATCAGCCCCAGCATTTT. The chain joins TRBV24-1 to TRBJ1-5; D remains unclear. CDR3 size: 16 residues. Germline CDR1 and CDR2: KGHDR and SFDVKD.

This clonotype was detected many times. V is TRBV10-3 and J is TRBJ2-2; 9 bases align to TRBD1. Trimming at V came to 6 bases and at J to 6 bases, leaving 11 bases not matched to a gene. CDR1 is ENHRY, CDR2 SYGVKD, per germline. The CDR3 runs 16 residues. CDR3 amino acids: CAIRRRTGDRPGELFF. In DNA form, the CDR3 reads TGTGCCATCAGGAGAAGGACAGGGGACCGCCCCGGGGAGCTGTTTTTT.